This TCR beta chain is from a study of CD8 T cells in ankylosing spondylitis. This clonotype was picked up a small number of times. The antigen remains unidentified. With 7 bases removed from V and 3 bases from J, the gap between germline ends came to 9 bases. The CDR3 loop spans 12 amino acids. Germline V gene sequence: CDR1 SNHLY, CDR2 FYNNEI. The study, taken as a whole, reports: A TCR beta motif made of under 10 highly homologous variants seemed typical of ankylosing spondylitis blood. Past research had described some motif variants in reactive arthritis synovial fluid and blood. Clones linked to disease were reported to show significant enrichment in matched ankylosing spondylitis synovial fluid.

Making the TCR beta libraries involved quantitative 5'-RACE with molecular barcodes. TCRdb re-called the 5' RACE reads with MiXCR, one entry per CDR3 protein. The sample lists a few hundred thousand distinct CDR3 sequences, about 10% occurring once. The TCR sequence derives from a male donor with ankylosing spondylitis or in good health (not recorded which). The chain uses TRBV2 and TRBJ1-1; no definite D call. The sample was blood, either unsorted or a sorted T cell fraction (not recorded which). The DNA of the CDR3 is TGTGCCAGCAAGTGGGCGGACACTGAAGCTTTCTTT. This translates into CASKWADTEAFF.